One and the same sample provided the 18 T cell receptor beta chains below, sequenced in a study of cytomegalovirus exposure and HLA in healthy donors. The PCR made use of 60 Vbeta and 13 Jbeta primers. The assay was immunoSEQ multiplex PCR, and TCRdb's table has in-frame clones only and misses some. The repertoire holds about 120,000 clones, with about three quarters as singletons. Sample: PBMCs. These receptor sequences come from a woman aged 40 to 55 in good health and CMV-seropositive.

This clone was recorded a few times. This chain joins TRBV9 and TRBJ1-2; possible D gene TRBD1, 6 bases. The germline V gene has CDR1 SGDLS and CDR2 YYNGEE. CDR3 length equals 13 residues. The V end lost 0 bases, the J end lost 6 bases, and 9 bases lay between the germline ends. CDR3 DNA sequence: TGTGCCAGCAGCGTAGAACAGGGCCATGGCTACACCTTC. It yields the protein CASSVEQGHGYTF.

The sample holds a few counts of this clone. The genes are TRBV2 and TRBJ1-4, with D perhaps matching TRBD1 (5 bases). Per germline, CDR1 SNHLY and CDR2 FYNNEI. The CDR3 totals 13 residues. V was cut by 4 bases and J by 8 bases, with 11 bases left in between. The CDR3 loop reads CASSGDSGEKLFF. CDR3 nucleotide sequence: TGTGCCAGCAGTGGTGACAGTGGGGAAAAACTGTTTTTT.

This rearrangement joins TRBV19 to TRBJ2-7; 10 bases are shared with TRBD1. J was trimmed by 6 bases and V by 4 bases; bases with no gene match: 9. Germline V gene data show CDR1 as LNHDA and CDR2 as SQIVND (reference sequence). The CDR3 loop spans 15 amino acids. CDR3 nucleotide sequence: TGTGCCAGTAGTACAGCCCGGGACAGGGGTGGCGAGCAGTACTTC. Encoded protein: CASSTARDRGGEQYF.

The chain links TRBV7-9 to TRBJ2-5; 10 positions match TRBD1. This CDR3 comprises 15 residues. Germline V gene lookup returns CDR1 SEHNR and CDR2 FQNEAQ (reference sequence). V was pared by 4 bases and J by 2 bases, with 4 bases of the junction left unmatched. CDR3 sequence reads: CASSSGTGVQETQYF. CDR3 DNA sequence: TGTGCCAGCAGCTCCGGGACAGGGGTTCAAGAGACCCAGTACTTC.

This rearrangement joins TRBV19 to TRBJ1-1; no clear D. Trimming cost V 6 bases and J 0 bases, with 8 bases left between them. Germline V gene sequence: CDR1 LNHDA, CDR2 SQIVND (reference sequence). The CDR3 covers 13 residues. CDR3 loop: CASSLSMNTEAFF. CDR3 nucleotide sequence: TGTGCCAGTAGCCTAAGCATGAACACTGAAGCTTTCTTT.

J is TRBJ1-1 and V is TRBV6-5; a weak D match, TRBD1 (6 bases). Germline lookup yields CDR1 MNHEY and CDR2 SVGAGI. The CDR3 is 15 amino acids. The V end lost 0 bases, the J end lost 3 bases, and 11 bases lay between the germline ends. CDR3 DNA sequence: TGTGCCAGCAGTTACTCGACGACAGGACACACTGAAGCTTTCTTT. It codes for CASSYSTTGHTEAFF.

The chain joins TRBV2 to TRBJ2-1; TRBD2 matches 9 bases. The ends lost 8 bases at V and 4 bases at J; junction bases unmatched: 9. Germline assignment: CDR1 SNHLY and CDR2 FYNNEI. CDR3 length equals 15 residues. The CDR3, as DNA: TGTGCCAGCCAAGGGGCGGGGGGGCCTTACAATGAGCAGTTCTTC. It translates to CASQGAGGPYNEQFF.

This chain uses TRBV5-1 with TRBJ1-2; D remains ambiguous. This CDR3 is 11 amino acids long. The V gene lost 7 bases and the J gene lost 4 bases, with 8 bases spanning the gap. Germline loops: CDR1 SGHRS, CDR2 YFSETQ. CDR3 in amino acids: CASGEGYGYTF. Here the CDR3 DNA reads TGCGCCAGCGGGGAGGGCTATGGCTACACCTTC.

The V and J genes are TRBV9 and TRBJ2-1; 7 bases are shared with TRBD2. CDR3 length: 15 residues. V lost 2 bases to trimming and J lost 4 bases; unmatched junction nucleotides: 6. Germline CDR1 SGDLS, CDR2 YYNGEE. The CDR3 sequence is CASSVGGSGYNEQFF. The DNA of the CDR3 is TGTGCCAGCAGCGTCGGGGGGTCAGGGTACAATGAGCAGTTCTTC.

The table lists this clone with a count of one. CDR3 bases: TGCGCCAGCAGCCAAGAGGTGGCCCGGGTTCTAAGCCGGAACGAGCAGTACTTC. As protein: CASSQEVARVLSRNEQYF. The V call is TRBV4-1, the J call TRBJ2-7, with no clear D. Germline lookup yields CDR1 MGHRA and CDR2 YSYEKL. This CDR3 has 18 amino acids. The germline V and J ends were trimmed by 0 bases and 5 bases, with 23 bases remaining between them.

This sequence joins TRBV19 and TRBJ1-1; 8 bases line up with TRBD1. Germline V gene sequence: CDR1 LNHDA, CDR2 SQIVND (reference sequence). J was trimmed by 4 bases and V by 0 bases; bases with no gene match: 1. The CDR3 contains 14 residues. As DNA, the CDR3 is TGTGCCAGTAGTATAGAGCAGGGGGCCACTGAAGCTTTCTTT. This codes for CASSIEQGATEAFF.

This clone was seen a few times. DNA of the CDR3: TGTGCCAGCAGCCCAGGGGTCAGGGACAGGGAGCTGTTTTTT. Protein: CASSPGVRDRELFF. The genes are TRBV14 and TRBJ2-2, with a tentative D call TRBD1 (6 bases). The CDR3 extends over 14 amino acids. The germline V gene has CDR1 SGHDN and CDR2 FVKESK. V shed 4 bases and J shed 9 bases, with 15 bases lying between them.

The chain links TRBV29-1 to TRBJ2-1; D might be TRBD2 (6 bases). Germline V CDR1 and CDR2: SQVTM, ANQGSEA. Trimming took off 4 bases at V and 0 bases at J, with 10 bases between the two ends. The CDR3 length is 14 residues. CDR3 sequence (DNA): TGCAGCGTTGGCAGGGACTTCTCCTACAATGAGCAGTTCTTC. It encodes CSVGRDFSYNEQFF.

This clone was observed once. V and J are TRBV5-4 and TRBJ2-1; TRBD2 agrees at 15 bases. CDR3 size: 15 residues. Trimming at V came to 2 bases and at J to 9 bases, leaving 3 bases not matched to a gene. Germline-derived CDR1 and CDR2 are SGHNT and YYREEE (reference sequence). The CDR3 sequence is CASSFGLAGGGEQFF. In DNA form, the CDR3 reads TGTGCCAGCAGCTTCGGACTAGCGGGGGGGGGTGAGCAGTTCTTC.

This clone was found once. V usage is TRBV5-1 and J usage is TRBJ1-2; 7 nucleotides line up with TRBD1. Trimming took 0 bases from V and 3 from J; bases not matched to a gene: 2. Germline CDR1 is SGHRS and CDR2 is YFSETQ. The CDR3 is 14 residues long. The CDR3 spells CASSLDRGDYGYTF. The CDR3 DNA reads TGCGCCAGCAGCTTGGACAGGGGAGACTATGGCTACACCTTC.

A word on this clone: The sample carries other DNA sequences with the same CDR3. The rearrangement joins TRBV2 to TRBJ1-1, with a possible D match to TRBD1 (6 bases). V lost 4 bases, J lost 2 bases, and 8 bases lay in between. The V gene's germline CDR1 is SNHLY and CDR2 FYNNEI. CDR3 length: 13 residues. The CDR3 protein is CASSAQGNTEAFF. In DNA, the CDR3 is TGTGCCAGCAGTGCACAGGGAAACACTGAAGCTTTCTTT.

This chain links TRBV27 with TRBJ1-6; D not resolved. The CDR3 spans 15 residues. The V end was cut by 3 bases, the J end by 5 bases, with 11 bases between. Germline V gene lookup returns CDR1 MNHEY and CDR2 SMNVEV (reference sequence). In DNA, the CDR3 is TGTGCCAGCAGTTTGGGCAGAATAGATAATTCACCCCTCCACTTT. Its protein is CASSLGRIDNSPLHF.

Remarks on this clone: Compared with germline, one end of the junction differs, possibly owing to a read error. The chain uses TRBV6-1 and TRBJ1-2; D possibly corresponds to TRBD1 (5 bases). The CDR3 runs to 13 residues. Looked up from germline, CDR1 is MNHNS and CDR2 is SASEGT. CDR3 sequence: CASSPGHNYGYPF. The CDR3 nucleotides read TGTGCCAGCAGTCCTGGACACAACTATGGCTACCCCTTC.